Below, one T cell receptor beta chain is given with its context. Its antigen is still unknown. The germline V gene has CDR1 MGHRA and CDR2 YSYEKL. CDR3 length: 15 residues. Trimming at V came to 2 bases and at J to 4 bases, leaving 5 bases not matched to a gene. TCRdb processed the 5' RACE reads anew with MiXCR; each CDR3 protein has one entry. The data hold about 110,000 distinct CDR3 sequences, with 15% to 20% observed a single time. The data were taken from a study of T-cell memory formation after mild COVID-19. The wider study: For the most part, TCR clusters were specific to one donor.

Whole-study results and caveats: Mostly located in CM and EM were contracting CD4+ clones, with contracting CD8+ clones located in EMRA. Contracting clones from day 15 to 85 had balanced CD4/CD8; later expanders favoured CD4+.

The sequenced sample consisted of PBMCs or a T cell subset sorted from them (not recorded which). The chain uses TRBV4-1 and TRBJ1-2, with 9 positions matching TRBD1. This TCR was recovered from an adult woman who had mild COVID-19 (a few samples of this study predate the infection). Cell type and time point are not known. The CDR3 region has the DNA TGCGCCAGCAGCCAACCCGGACAGGGGATCTATGGCTACACCTTC. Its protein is CASSQPGQGIYGYTF.